This T cell receptor (beta chain) stems from a study of molecular identifiers for immune sequencing clone quantification. The table lists this clonotype with many counts. Germline CDR1 reads SGHVS; CDR2 reads FQNEAQ. The ends lost 5 bases at V and 3 bases at J; junction bases unmatched: 15. This CDR3 region has 18 residues. TCRdb analysed the PCR reads with MiXCR anew, one entry per CDR3 protein. This table holds more than 300,000 distinct CDR3 sequences, over 20% found once. The sequencing sample was made of naive CD8+ T cells from blood, with Jurkat cell RNA spiked in. The subset is: FACS-sorted CD8+CD4-CCR7+CD45RA+ naive T cells. This rearrangement joins TRBV7-8 to TRBJ2-3, with 9 bases identical to TRBD2. The receptor was derived from a human donor in good health. Some libraries in this study had Jurkat cell RNA spiked in. The CDR3 DNA is TGTGCCAGCAGCCTAGGGGGCGGGGGGGCTTTTTGGACAGATACGCAGTATTTT. Its translation: CASSLGGGGAFWTDTQYF. Together with reference TRBV7-8 and TRBJ2-3, the CDR3 gives the full variable domain: GAGVSQSPRYKVAKRGQDVALRCDPISGHVSLFWYQQALGQGPEFLTYFQNEAQLDKSGLPSDRFFAERPEGSVSTLKIQRTQQEDSAVYLCASSLGGGGAFWTDTQYFGPGTRLTVL.